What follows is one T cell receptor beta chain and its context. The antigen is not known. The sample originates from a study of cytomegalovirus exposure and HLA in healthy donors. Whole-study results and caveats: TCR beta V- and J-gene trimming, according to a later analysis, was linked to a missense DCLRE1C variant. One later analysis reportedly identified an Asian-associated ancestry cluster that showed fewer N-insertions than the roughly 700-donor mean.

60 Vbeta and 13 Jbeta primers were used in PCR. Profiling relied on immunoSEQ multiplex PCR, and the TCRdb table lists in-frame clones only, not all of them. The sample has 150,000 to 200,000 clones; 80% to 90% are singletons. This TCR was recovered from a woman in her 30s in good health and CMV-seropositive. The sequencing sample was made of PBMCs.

The CDR3 loop reads CASSLGARRISPLHF. CDR3 nucleotides: TGTGCCAGTAGTCTGGGGGCGCGCCGTATTTCACCCCTCCACTTT. This chain links TRBV19 with TRBJ1-6; perhaps TRBD1 as D (6 bases). Trimming left V 5 bases short and J 9 bases short, with 17 bases between. The CDR3 contains 15 residues. Germline V gene lookup returns CDR1 LNHDA and CDR2 SQIVND (reference sequence). Using reference TRBV19 and TRBJ1-6 for the parts outside the CDR3, the full variable domain is DGGITQSPKYLFRKEGQNVTLSCEQNLNHDAMYWYRQDPGQGLRLIYYSQIVNDFQKGDIAEGYSVSREKKESFPLTVTSAQKNPTAFYLCASSLGARRISPLHFGNGTRLTVT.